The next 16 T cell receptor beta chains were all read from a single sample in a study of T cell repertoires in cytomegalovirus infection (dated by TCRdb to the late 2010s). Reads for this sample came from an Illumina HiSeq 1500. Starting from the raw public reads, TCRdb applied fastp trimming at Q25, assembled clones with MiXCR and retained in-frame beta chains. When rows share a CDR3 protein, they turn into one entry using the most common DNA and genes. The sample records about 920,000 distinct CDR3 sequences, around 30% of which are singletons. The biggest ten clones account for around 15% of the sample. The sample's treatment or condition label, decoded: in vitro stimulation with specific CMV peptide epitopes to enrich CMV-specific T cells. These receptors have no known antigen. The sample consisted of cultured CD8+ T cells from PBMCs, taken from culture after CMV antigen stimulation. These receptors were obtained from a human donor in good health (CMV status not recorded). Some clones in this sample may be carry-over from other donors' samples.

This clonotype was seen at least ten times. The chain employs TRBV6-1 and TRBJ2-1, with D possibly matching TRBD2 (5 bases). This CDR3 contains 15 residues. CDR1 and CDR2 (germline): MNHNS, SASEGT. Deletions cut 4 bases from V and 8 bases from J, with 18 bases between. The CDR3 DNA sequence: TGTGCCAGCAGTGCCTCGGGATTATGGTTCGATGAGCAGTTCTTC. Translated: CASSASGLWFDEQFF.

The chain couples TRBV7-8 to TRBJ2-1; D assignment may be TRBD1 or TRBD2 (6 bases each). V shed 1 base and J shed 0 bases, with 13 bases lying between them. Germline lookup yields CDR1 SGHVS and CDR2 FQNEAQ. The CDR3 sequence is 17 residues long. The CDR3 region is CASSLEPGASSYNEQFF. For the CDR3, the DNA is TGTGCCAGCAGCTTAGAGCCGGGGGCTAGCTCCTACAATGAGCAGTTCTTC.

The chain combines TRBV12-3 or TRBV12-4 with TRBJ2-1; D might be TRBD1 (6 bases). V lost 4 bases and J lost 4, with 20 bases in between. This CDR3 is 17 amino acids long. CDR3 in DNA: TGTGCCAGCAGTTCTTTCCCTAACGGGACAAATTACAATGAGCAGTTCTTC. Its protein is CASSSFPNGTNYNEQFF.

Only a few counts were recorded for this clonotype. This chain uses TRBV7-9 with TRBJ2-7; the D gene could be TRBD1 or TRBD2 (5 bases each). The length of the CDR3 is 16 residues. V was trimmed by 5 bases and J by 0 bases, leaving 17 bases between them. CDR1 and CDR2 from the germline V gene are SEHNR and FQNEAQ (reference sequence). CDR3 protein: CASSTDRDGFSYEQYV. CDR3 nucleotides: TGTGCCAGCAGCACCGATCGGGACGGTTTCTCCTACGAGCAGTACGTC.

A remark on this clonotype: A junction end diverges from the germline sequence, so it may reflect a read error. The chain carries TRBV5-5 and TRBJ2-7; no clear D gene. The CDR3 runs 12 residues. CDR1 and CDR2 from the germline V gene are SGHKS and YYEKEE (reference sequence). The CDR3 is CASSLEKTERYF. The DNA of the CDR3 is TGTGCCAGCAGCTTGGAAAAGACCGAGCGGTACTTC.

The rearrangement uses TRBV19 and TRBJ1-2, with D maybe TRBD1 (6 bases). The CDR3 contains 15 residues. The V gene lost 2 bases and the J gene lost 6 bases, with 16 bases spanning the gap. The V gene's germline CDR1 is LNHDA and CDR2 SQIVND (reference sequence). The DNA of the CDR3 is TGTGCCAGTAGTATACGCGCGCAGGGGCTGGATGGCTACACCTTC. Protein: CASSIRAQGLDGYTF.

This clonotype was seen more than once but under ten times. The rearrangement uses TRBV7-9 and TRBJ2-5; unclear D gene. The CDR3 sequence is 11 residues long. Trimming removed 7 bases from V and 8 bases from J, with 11 bases in between. Germline assignment: CDR1 SEHNR and CDR2 FQNEAQ (reference sequence). The CDR3 DNA reads as TGTGCCAGCACCCGAGTCGGCACCCAGTACTTC. Protein sequence: CASTRVGTQYF.

V and J are TRBV5-7 and TRBJ1-1; possibly TRBD1 for D (5 bases). TRBV5-7 is classed as an ORF, of uncertain function. The V end was cut by 0 bases, the J end by 0 bases, with 15 bases between. There are 17 residues in the CDR3. The CDR3 sequence is CASSLGQRTILNTEAFF. CDR3 DNA sequence: TGTGCCAGCAGCTTGGGACAGCGGACAATTTTGAACACTGAAGCTTTCTTT.

In the case of this clonotype: The junction does not match germline at one end; this may be a read error. The genes are TRBV7-6 and TRBJ2-7, with D tentatively TRBD1 or TRBD2 (5 bases each). The CDR3 spans 14 residues. From germline, CDR1 is SGHVS and CDR2 FNYEAQ. The CDR3 sequence is CASSLYGGTYKQYF. DNA of the CDR3: TGTGCCAGCAGCCTCTATGGGGGAACCTACAAGCAGTACTTC.

This clonotype has a handful of counts. The chain joins TRBV7-9 to TRBJ1-1; 11 positions match TRBD1. The germline V gene encodes CDR1 SEHNR and CDR2 FQNEAQ (reference sequence). V dropped 5 bases and J dropped 7; count of bases not matched to a gene: 9. The length of the CDR3 is 15 residues. The CDR3 DNA reads TGTGCCAGCAGCACCTGGACAGGGGGCGAAAATGAAGCTTTCTTT. Translating gives CASSTWTGGENEAFF.

There are a few counts of this clonotype. The CDR3 DNA reads as TGTGCCAGTAGTATAGTTCCGGGGGAAAATGAGCAGTTCTTC. Encoded protein: CASSIVPGENEQFF. V is TRBV19 and J is TRBJ2-1; the D gene is possibly TRBD2 (6 bases). Trimming cost V 1 base and J 7 bases, with 11 bases left between them. Per the germline V gene, CDR1 is LNHDA and CDR2 is SQIVND (reference sequence). The CDR3 has 14 residues.

This clonotype was seen a single time. The chain joins TRBV27 to TRBJ1-2; D is ambiguous. CDR3 length equals 13 residues. Germline V gene data show CDR1 as MNHEY and CDR2 as SMNVEV (reference sequence). Trimming shortened V by 3 bases and J by 5 bases, and 10 bases separated the two germline ends. The CDR3 bases are TGTGCCAGCAGTTTCTTGGGGTTTTATGGCTACACCTTC. Translated: CASSFLGFYGYTF.

This clonotype occurred many times. This chain uses TRBV6-5 with TRBJ2-5, with D unresolved. The CDR3 loop spans 11 amino acids. The V end was cut by 3 bases, the J end by 3 bases, with 2 bases between. In germline, CDR1 is MNHEY, CDR2 SVGAGI. CDR3 loop: CASSYEETQYF. CDR3 nucleotides: TGTGCCAGCAGTTATGAAGAGACCCAGTACTTC.

The chain uses TRBV5-6 and TRBJ2-3; D gene ambiguous. Per the germline V gene, CDR1 is SGHDT and CDR2 is YYEEEE. There are 15 residues in the CDR3. Trimming stripped 4 bases from V and 4 bases from J, with 16 bases between. The CDR3 region is CASSHATGRPDTQYF. CDR3 sequence (DNA): TGTGCCAGCAGCCACGCCACCGGAAGGCCAGATACGCAGTATTTT.

This clonotype was seen at least ten times. In DNA, the CDR3 is TGTGCCAGCAGCTCTAGCGGGGGTAACAATGAGCAGTTCTTC. The encoded protein is CASSSSGGNNEQFF. The chain has TRBV5-4 and TRBJ2-1, with TRBD2 matching 10 bases. The length of the CDR3 is 14 residues. Trimming cost V 3 bases and J 5 bases; bases outside gene matches: 2. CDR1 and CDR2 (germline): SGHNT, YYREEE (reference sequence). The full variable domain, in which reference TRBV5-4 and TRBJ2-1 provide the parts outside the CDR3, is ETGVTQSPTHLIKTRGQQVTLRCSSQSGHNTVSWYQQALGQGPQFIFQYYREEENGRGNFPPRFSGLQFPNYSSELNVNALELDDSALYLCASSSSGGNNEQFFGPGTRLTVL.

V usage is TRBV19 and J usage is TRBJ1-3; perhaps TRBD1 as D (5 bases). The CDR3 sequence is 14 residues long. The germline V gene has CDR1 LNHDA and CDR2 SQIVND (reference sequence). As DNA, the CDR3 is TGTGTCACCTTACCGGGACCTTCGGCCGGCACCATATATTTT. As protein: CVTLPGPSAGTIYF.